This TCR beta chain was profiled in a study of T-cell reconstitution after alpha-beta-depleted transplantation in children listed by TCRdb under 2016. Describing the broader study: Using TCR repertoire profiling, the study quantitatively followed how T-cell immune reconstitution unfolded in children after TCRalphabeta/CD19-depleted allogeneic hematopoietic cell transplantation. General findings and caveats noted by the study authors: In some patients, the high TCRbeta diversity seen at day 60 was put down to recipient T cells and intrathymic progenitors that had survived conditioning. Hyperexpanded clone frequencies declined over subsequent months; after one year, T-cell counts and TCRbeta diversity were mostly attributed to newly produced T cells. About two months after transplant, the apparently early recovery of alphabetaT-cell counts reportedly depended on just several hundred clones that had expanded rapidly and came from non-depleted graft cells.

The library came from PCR. The instrument was an Illumina HiSeq 2500. TCR libraries were prepared with molecular barcoding, using unique molecular identifiers to normalize TCRbeta repertoire quantification. The raw public reads went through TCRdb reprocessing: fastp at Q25, MiXCR clone calling, in-frame beta chains kept. Rows are combined by CDR3 protein, so each entry shows the most common genes and DNA. For this sample the table gives hundreds of thousands of distinct CDR3 sequences, of which around 13% were detected only once. The top ten clonotypes cover 0.79% of the sample. In this sample, this clonotype turned up many times. Its antigen remains undetermined. Base qualities are not at hand, and no much larger clone is one base apart. What the treatment or condition label conveys for this sample: allogeneic hematopoietic cell transplantation with graft depleted of TCRalphabeta T cells and CD19 B cells. The children who served as transplant recipients had been given grafts of TCRalphabeta/CD19-depleted allogeneic hematopoietic cells.

V and J lose 0 bases and 5 bases, and a span of 7 bases separates them. Looking up the germline V gene yields CDR1 SGHVS and CDR2 FNYEAQ. Taken from cysteine to phenylalanine, the CDR3 has 13 residues. The only DNA kept is the CDR3, 39 bases in frame from the first base. Sample: PBMCs, taken before TCRalphabeta/CD19-depleted stem cell transplant. This TCR was recovered from a girl aged 2-15 years with congenital amegakaryocytic thrombocytopenia, due to receive a stem cell transplant. The receptor chain draws on TRBV7-6 and TRBJ1-1, with the D gene not clear enough to name. At the DNA level, the sequence is TGTGCCAGCAGCTTAGCGCTCGGAACTGAAGCTTTCTTT. Its coded protein is CASSLALGTEAFF.